The 20 T cell receptor beta chains given below trace back to one sample, sequenced in a study of T-cell reconstitution after alpha-beta-depleted transplantation in children. This sample's TCRbeta library carried unique molecular identifier barcodes. TCRdb redid the calling of the PCR reads with MiXCR, one entry per CDR3 protein. The sample has 230,000 or so distinct CDR3 sequences, more than 7.5% seen once; the top ten hold around 5%. The sequencing used PBMCs from the stem cell graft donor, collected from the stem cell graft. The receptor source for this set is a human donor who donated a stem cell graft to a child with SCID.

The sample holds many counts of this clonotype. The chain joins TRBV5-1 to TRBJ2-1; D is possibly TRBD2 (7 bases). With 4 bases removed from V and 6 bases from J, the gap between germline ends came to 14 bases. The CDR3 sequence is 14 residues long. Germline-derived CDR1 and CDR2 are SGHRS and YFSETQ. The CDR3 bases are TGCGCCAGCAGCCTGGGACTACAGGGCAATGAGCAGTTCTTC. It yields the protein CASSLGLQGNEQFF.

This clonotype showed up many times. V and J are TRBV10-3 and TRBJ2-3, with TRBD1 matching over 7 bases. The CDR3 loop spans 15 amino acids. Germline V gene sequence: CDR1 ENHRY, CDR2 SYGVKD. J lost 4 bases, V lost 2 bases, and 6 bases had no gene match. CDR3 sequence reads: CAISEGETGPDTQYF. CDR3 DNA sequence: TGTGCCATCAGTGAGGGGGAGACAGGGCCAGATACGCAGTATTTT.

This clonotype was seen at least ten times. V usage is TRBV4-1 and J usage is TRBJ1-2; tentative D call: TRBD1 (5 bases). Deletions cut 5 bases from V and 8 bases from J, with 21 bases between. Germline-derived CDR1 and CDR2 are MGHRA and YSYEKL. The CDR3 consists of 15 residues. CDR3 in amino acids: CASSWLGSTRDGYTF. The DNA of the CDR3 is TGCGCCAGCAGCTGGTTGGGGTCGACTCGGGACGGCTACACCTTC.

This clonotype was seen repeatedly, ten times or more. The chain carries TRBV5-1 and TRBJ2-5, with a weak D call TRBD2 (5 bases). The CDR3 runs to 13 residues. Germline values: CDR1 SGHRS, CDR2 YFSETQ. The ends were cut back, 2 bases at V and 4 bases at J, with 9 bases in the middle. The chain's CDR3 is CASSFYEGETQYF. The CDR3 region has the DNA TGCGCCAGCAGCTTCTATGAGGGAGAGACCCAGTACTTC.

This clonotype was seen a few times. The rearrangement uses TRBV11-2 and TRBJ1-6; D unclear. The CDR3 is made up of 17 amino acids. Trimming pared 5 bases from V and 4 bases from J, leaving 18 bases between. CDR1 is SGHAT and CDR2 is FQNNGV in the germline V gene. This CDR3 reads CASSPIPAGKYNSPLHF. CDR3 nucleotides: TGTGCCAGCAGCCCGATTCCAGCGGGAAAGTATAATTCACCCCTCCACTTT.

V gene TRBV7-9 combines with J gene TRBJ1-2; D not resolved. There are 12 residues in the CDR3. Germline CDR1 SEHNR, CDR2 FQNEAQ (reference sequence). Trimming shortened V by 5 bases and J by 4 bases, and 8 bases separated the two germline ends. In DNA, the CDR3 is TGTGCCAGCAGCACCGGCCCCTATGGCTACACCTTC. Amino acid sequence: CASSTGPYGYTF.

This clonotype was counted many times. The chain links TRBV20-1 to TRBJ2-1, with 12 nucleotides matching TRBD2. This CDR3 has 15 amino acids. Germline V gives CDR1 DFQATT, CDR2 SNEGSKA (reference sequence). V lost 3 bases to trimming and J lost 6 bases; unmatched junction nucleotides: 6. The CDR3 reads CSARVPSGGGNEQFF. Here the CDR3 DNA reads TGCAGTGCTAGGGTCCCTAGCGGGGGGGGCAATGAGCAGTTCTTC.

The sample holds many counts of this clonotype. The chain combines TRBV20-1 with TRBJ1-2; D is possibly TRBD1 (5 bases). Germline assignment: CDR1 DFQATT and CDR2 SNEGSKA (reference sequence). This CDR3 contains 15 residues. V was clipped by 1 base and J by 3 bases, with 15 bases between them. CDR3 sequence (DNA): TGCAGTGCTAGAGCCTCGGGGGACCCGTACTATGGCTACACCTTC. Translation: CSARASGDPYYGYTF.

This clonotype showed up just a few times. This chain uses TRBV5-8 with TRBJ2-6; D ambiguous. Germline V lookup: CDR1 SGHTS, CDR2 YDEGEE. V lost 1 base, J lost 0 bases, and 11 bases lay in between. There are 17 residues in the CDR3. DNA of the CDR3: TGTGCCAGCAGCTTGTCCAAAACCAACTCTGGGGCCAACGTCCTGACTTTC. This translates into CASSLSKTNSGANVLTF. Variable domain in full (rest from reference TRBV5-8 and TRBJ2-6): EAGVTQSPTHLIKTRGQQATLRCSPISGHTSVYWYQQALGLGLQFLLWYDEGEERNRGNFPPRFSGRQFPNYSSELNVNALELEDSALYLCASSLSKTNSGANVLTFGAGSRLTVL.

This clonotype has ten or more counts. The chain links TRBV5-6 to TRBJ1-1, with no clear D. The CDR3 runs to 15 residues. Looked up from germline, CDR1 is SGHDT and CDR2 is YYEEEE. With 0 bases removed from V and 5 bases from J, the gap between germline ends came to 14 bases. As DNA, the CDR3 is TGTGCCAGCAGCTTGGATTCCGCAGAGTTGACTGAAGCTTTCTTT. This encodes CASSLDSAELTEAFF.

A note on this clonotype: This could be a read error, since a much larger clone is one nucleotide away. The rearrangement links TRBV5-1 to TRBJ2-1; the match to TRBD1 covers 7 bases. This CDR3 is 16 amino acids long. Germline loops: CDR1 SGHRS, CDR2 YFSETQ. As DNA, the CDR3 is TGCGCCAGCAGCTTGGCTTACAGGGGAAGGGTGGGGGAGCTGTTCTTC. Protein sequence: CASSLAYRGRVGELFF.

The V gene is TRBV7-2, the J gene TRBJ2-3, with D perhaps TRBD1 or TRBD2 (6 bases each). Germline assignment: CDR1 SGHTA and CDR2 FQGNSA. This CDR3 spans 14 amino acids. Trimming took off 1 base at V and 7 bases at J, with 12 bases between the two ends. CDR3 DNA sequence: TGTGCCAGCAGCTTAGGGGGGGCGGAGAATACGCAGTATTTT. Protein sequence: CASSLGGAENTQYF.

This clonotype was counted at least ten times. This rearrangement joins TRBV19 to TRBJ1-5; maybe TRBD1 (6 bases). This CDR3 region has 13 residues. CDR1 and CDR2 from the germline V gene are LNHDA and SQIVND (reference sequence). V lost 5 bases to trimming and J lost 5 bases, with 10 bases between them. The CDR3 protein is CASSGGPYQPQHF. DNA for the CDR3: TGTGCCAGTAGTGGGGGCCCGTATCAGCCCCAGCATTTT.

Ten or more counts support this clonotype. The chain employs TRBV7-2 and TRBJ2-7, with TRBD2 as a possible D gene (5 bases). The CDR3 is made up of 15 amino acids. CDR1 and CDR2 (germline): SGHTA, FQGNSA. V lost 1 base and J 4 bases, leaving 14 bases between the germline ends. The DNA for the CDR3 is TGTGCCAGCAGCTTAGTGTCTGGGAGTCAATACGAGCAGTACTTC. Its protein product is CASSLVSGSQYEQYF.

This clonotype was seen ten or more times. This rearrangement joins TRBV6-1 to TRBJ1-3; no definite D call. The CDR3 is made up of 14 amino acids. Trimming took off 2 bases at V and 0 bases at J, with 5 bases between the two ends. The germline CDR1 and CDR2 sequences are MNHNS and SASEGT. The CDR3 DNA reads as TGTGCCAGCAGTGAACTGGTCTCTGGAAACACCATATATTTT. Its protein is CASSELVSGNTIYF.

This clonotype came up many times. The chain couples TRBV5-1 to TRBJ2-7; 8 nucleotides agree with TRBD1. The CDR3 has 18 amino acids. The trim removed 0 bases at V and 0 bases at J, leaving 11 bases unmatched. Germline CDR1 is SGHRS and CDR2 is YFSETQ. The DNA for the CDR3 is TGCGCCAGCAGCTTGGGAACTTTTCAGGGGGCCCTCTCCTACGAGCAGTACTTC. Amino acids: CASSLGTFQGALSYEQYF.

Many counts were recorded for this clonotype. The DNA for the CDR3 is TGCAGTGCTAGGGTGGGGGGGCCTCCAGAGACCCAGTACTTC. Its protein is CSARVGGPPETQYF. The chain combines TRBV20-1 with TRBJ2-5, with D possibly being TRBD2 (7 bases). Germline V gene lookup returns CDR1 DFQATT and CDR2 SNEGSKA (reference sequence). Trimming removed 3 bases from V and 4 bases from J, with 15 bases in between. The CDR3 has 14 amino acids.

This clonotype was counted many times. The chain couples TRBV4-1 to TRBJ1-1; D is unclear. Trimming pared 0 bases from V and 5 bases from J, leaving 16 bases between. The CDR3 runs 16 residues. The germline V gene encodes CDR1 MGHRA and CDR2 YSYEKL. CDR3 region: CASSQDPIRSRTEAFF. In DNA, the CDR3 is TGCGCCAGCAGCCAAGACCCAATCCGGTCGAGAACTGAAGCTTTCTTT.

This clonotype was observed at least ten times. The chain uses TRBV7-2 and TRBJ1-2, with D possibly TRBD1 on 5 matching bases. The CDR3 loop spans 15 amino acids. Trimming left V 1 base short and J 4 bases short, with 13 bases between. Germline V gives CDR1 SGHTA, CDR2 FQGNSA. CDR3 bases: TGTGCCAGCAGCTTAGGTCAGGGCGACGCCTATGGCTACACCTTC. It encodes CASSLGQGDAYGYTF.

A few counts support this clonotype. This chain uses TRBV2 with TRBJ1-6, with 8 bases identical to TRBD1. CDR3 length: 15 residues. The germline CDR1 and CDR2 sequences are SNHLY and FYNNEI. After removal of 2 bases from V and 8 bases from J, the junction contained 5 bases not matched to a gene. The CDR3: CASSEQGAEYSPLHF. CDR3 DNA: TGTGCCAGCAGTGAACAGGGGGCGGAATATTCACCCCTCCACTTT.